This T cell receptor beta chain is from a study of blood T cell repertoires in COVID-19. TCRdb's table, derived via immunoSEQ multiplex PCR, lists solely in-frame clones and lacks some. This sample has roughly 190,000 clones, with about 88% found just once. The CDR3 has 16 residues. Between the trimmed V and J ends, which lost 4 bases and 6 bases, there was a span of 19 bases. Germline-derived CDR1 and CDR2 are LGHDT and YNNKEL (reference sequence). This clonotype was sampled from a woman between 40 and 50 years old who had recovered from COVID-19. The chain combines TRBV3-1 (or the pseudogene TRBV3-2) with TRBJ2-1; TRBD1 might be the D (5 bases). The sample taken for sequencing was peripheral blood. CDR3 DNA: TGTGCCAGCAGCCCCGGCGGAAAGTGGGGCTTCAATGAGCAGTTCTTC. Translation: CASSPGGKWGFNEQFF.